There are many counts of the clone carrying this TCR beta chain. Its antigen remains unidentified. V was cut by 1 base and J by 1 base, with 5 bases left in between. Per germline, CDR1 SGHKS and CDR2 YYEKEE (reference sequence). The CDR3 length is 13 residues. This entry is derived from a study of prognosis after radiotherapy for stage I lung cancer. Study in general: Non-small cell lung cancer patients at stage I were enrolled between early 2018 and 2019. Non-small cell lung cancer patients were all deemed medically inoperable. No patients got concurrent therapy with stereotactic body radiotherapy. Study-level results: It was in patients who developed distant metastases that Shannon entropy after stereotactic body radiation therapy was lower.

Multiplex PCR, run in two rounds, amplified TCR beta CDR3 from genomic DNA. Primers (each specific to one TRBV or TRBJ gene) were used in first-round PCR. TCRdb itself ran the multiplex PCR reads through MiXCR, one entry per CDR3 protein. The sample carries around 19,000 distinct CDR3 sequences, roughly half recorded once. The source material was PBMCs, sampled before or after stereotactic body radiation therapy (not recorded which). The sequence derives from a donor older than 45 with non-small cell lung cancer. V and J are TRBV5-5 and TRBJ1-1; D is unresolved. The CDR3 nucleotides read TGTGCCAGCAGCTTGATTACGAACACTGAAGCTTTCTTT. Translation: CASSLITNTEAFF.